The 6 T cell receptor beta chains below were found in one sample sequenced in a study of blood T cell repertoires in COVID-19. Data came from immunoSEQ multiplex PCR; TCRdb stores just in-frame clones and leaves some out. The data show some 150,000 clones, approximately 78% seen once. Sequenced sample: peripheral blood. All receptors derive from an elderly woman with acute or convalescent COVID-19.

The chain uses TRBV11-2 and TRBJ1-2; D uncertain. The CDR3 has 13 residues. The V end lost 5 bases, the J end lost 4 bases, and 11 bases lay between the germline ends. CDR1 and CDR2 (germline): SGHAT, FQNNGV. CDR3: CASSQDGGYGYTF. As DNA, the CDR3 is TGTGCCAGCAGCCAAGACGGAGGCTATGGCTACACCTTC.

About this clone: Its ends do not fully match the called genes, so a read error is possible. The gene calls are TRBV5-1 and TRBJ2-5; 8 nucleotides match TRBD1. Per germline, CDR1 SGHRS and CDR2 YFSETQ. This CDR3 has 12 amino acids. This CDR3 is CASSLAGQGVDF. CDR3 nucleotides: TGCGCCAGCAGCTTGGCCGGACAGGGAGTAGACTTC. The complete variable domain, with remaining parts taken from reference TRBV5-1 and TRBJ2-5, reads KAGVTQTPRYLIKTRGQQVTLSCSPISGHRSVSWYQQTPGQGLQFLFEYFSETQRNKGNFPGRFSGRQFSNSRSEMNVSTLELGDSALYLCASSLAGQGVDFGPGTRLLVL.

The chain uses TRBV18 and TRBJ1-4, with D unclear. CDR1 is KGHSH and CDR2 is LQKENI in the germline V gene. The CDR3 loop spans 11 amino acids. Trimming took off 3 bases at V and 15 bases at J, with 11 bases between the two ends. Written as DNA, the CDR3 is TGTGCCAGCTCACCTGAGACTGTATTGTTTTTT. Residues: CASSPETVLFF.

V usage is TRBV19 and J usage is TRBJ1-5; tentatively, D is TRBD1 (5 bases). CDR3 length: 15 residues. The V and J ends lost 1 base and 4 bases respectively, with 11 bases between them. Germline assignment: CDR1 LNHDA and CDR2 SQIVND (reference sequence). This CDR3 reads CASSIVVQGNQPQHF. In DNA, the CDR3 is TGTGCCAGTAGTATAGTAGTCCAGGGAAATCAGCCCCAGCATTTT.

The rearrangement links TRBV13 to TRBJ1-2; weak D call: TRBD1 (5 bases). This CDR3 is 13 amino acids long. Germline-derived CDR1 and CDR2 are PRHDT and FYEKMQ (reference sequence). Trimming took off 0 bases at V and 8 bases at J, with 10 bases between the two ends. The CDR3 region is CASSLGPGRGYTF. DNA for the CDR3: TGTGCCAGCAGCTTAGGCCCAGGGAGGGGCTACACCTTC.

This clone was seen once. The chain employs TRBV27 and TRBJ2-2; D possibly corresponds to TRBD1 (8 bases). Germline V gene sequence: CDR1 MNHEY, CDR2 SMNVEV (reference sequence). V lost 5 bases to trimming and J lost 6 bases, with 16 bases between them. The CDR3 covers 15 residues. CDR3 DNA sequence: TGTGCCAGCAGTCAGCGGACAGGGAGGGCCGGGGAGCTGTTTTTT. Translation: CASSQRTGRAGELFF.